This TCR beta chain was recorded in a study of cytomegalovirus exposure and HLA in healthy donors. The study, taken as a whole, reports: The study labeled 164 TCR beta chains cytomegalovirus-associated. Three chains linked to CMV were shown in vitro to be specific for CMV antigens.

Profiled with immunoSEQ multiplex PCR; TCRdb holds only in-frame clones, not every one. The data show 110,000 to 150,000 clones, with about 89% seen just once and around 0.7% held by the top ten. This clone was seen only once. Its antigen is unidentified. The length of the CDR3 is 13 residues. Trimming removed 7 bases from V and 2 bases from J; junction bases left unmatched: 4. Germline lookup yields CDR1 MNHNS and CDR2 SASEGT. The sequence derives from a man younger than 35 in good health and CMV-seronegative. V and J are TRBV6-1 and TRBJ2-5; 7 positions agree with TRBD1. Sequencing input: PBMCs. CDR3: CASKTGPQETQYF. DNA of the CDR3: TGTGCCAGCAAGACAGGGCCTCAAGAGACCCAGTACTTC.